The 5 T cell receptor beta chains listed next were all sequenced from one sample in a study of blood T cell repertoires in COVID-19. Only in-frame clones appear in the TCRdb table, and some are missing; sequencing was by immunoSEQ multiplex PCR. The sample lists just under 9,000 clones; around 88% were seen once. The specimen was peripheral blood. Receptors originate from a human donor with active COVID-19. The donor label of this sample is uncertain.

The gene calls are TRBV15 and TRBJ2-7; no clear D. CDR1 and CDR2 from the germline V gene are LNHNV and YYDKDF (reference sequence). The V end was cut by 3 bases, the J end by 3 bases, with 12 bases between. The CDR3 is made up of 14 amino acids. This CDR3 reads CATSRGTVNYEQYF. The CDR3 bases are TGTGCCACCAGCAGGGGTACAGTGAACTACGAGCAGTACTTC.

V and J are TRBV6-5 and TRBJ2-7; TRBD1 aligns across 8 bases. CDR1 and CDR2 (germline): MNHEY, SVGAGI. The V segment lost 6 bases and the J segment 6 bases; nucleotides outside the gene matches: 13. The CDR3 is made up of 15 amino acids. CDR3 sequence (DNA): TGTGCCAGCAGATGGACAGGGACAATGGGAGGCGAGCAGTACTTC. Protein: CASRWTGTMGGEQYF.

This clone has just one count. The rearrangement links TRBV19 to TRBJ1-3, with D unclear. CDR1 LNHDA and CDR2 SQIVND come from the germline V gene (reference sequence). The length of the CDR3 is 15 residues. V shed 6 bases and J shed 0 bases, with 12 bases lying between them. CDR3 bases: TGTGCCAGTAGCCGAACCCGGGTCTCTGGAAACACCATATATTTT. Its translation: CASSRTRVSGNTIYF. Supplemented by reference TRBV19 and TRBJ1-3, the full variable domain reads DGGITQSPKYLFRKEGQNVTLSCEQNLNHDAMYWYRQDPGQGLRLIYYSQIVNDFQKGDIAEGYSVSREKKESFPLTVTSAQKNPTAFYLCASSRTRVSGNTIYFGEGSWLTVV.

The chain employs TRBV19 and TRBJ2-3; 13 bases are shared with TRBD2. The CDR3 sequence is 17 residues long. V gave up 3 bases and J gave up 2 bases; unmatched junction bases: 5. Per germline, CDR1 LNHDA and CDR2 SQIVND (reference sequence). DNA for the CDR3: TGTGCCAGTAGTATTATGGGACTAGCGGGGAACACAGATACGCAGTATTTT. Encoded protein: CASSIMGLAGNTDTQYF.

The chain uses TRBV7-2 and TRBJ2-2, with a tentative D call TRBD2 (6 bases). Germline-derived CDR1 and CDR2 are SGHTA and FQGNSA. The germline V and J ends were trimmed by 3 bases and 1 base, with 18 bases remaining between them. There are 18 residues in the CDR3. CDR3 sequence (DNA): TGTGCCAGCAGCTTTGTAGGATTGGGCGGGGAGAACACCGGGGAGCTGTTTTTT. It is translated as CASSFVGLGGENTGELFF.